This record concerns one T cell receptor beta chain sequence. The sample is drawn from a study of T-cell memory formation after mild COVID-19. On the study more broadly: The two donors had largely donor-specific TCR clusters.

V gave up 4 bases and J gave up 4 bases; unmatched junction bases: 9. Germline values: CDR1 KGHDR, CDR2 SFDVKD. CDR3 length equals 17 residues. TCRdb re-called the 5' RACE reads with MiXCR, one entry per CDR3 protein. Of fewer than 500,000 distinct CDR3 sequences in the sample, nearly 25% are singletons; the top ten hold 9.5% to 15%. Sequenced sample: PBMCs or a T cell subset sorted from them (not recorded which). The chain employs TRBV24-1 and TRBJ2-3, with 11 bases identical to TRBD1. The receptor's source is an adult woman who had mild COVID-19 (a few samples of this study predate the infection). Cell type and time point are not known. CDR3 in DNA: TGTGCCACCAGTGAGTCCGGGACAGGGGGTATCGCAGATACGCAGTATTTT. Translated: CATSESGTGGIADTQYF.